Here is one TCR beta chain with its context. The data were obtained in a study of blood T cell repertoires in COVID-19. As for the study in general: COVID-19 samples from acute and convalescent phases originated in the United States, Italy and Spain. The analysed material was cDNA or gDNA that came from T cells, B-cell-depleted T cells, or PBMCs.

How the authors handled the data: It was from reference gene primer amplification that nucleated cell counts were estimated. Libraries were prepared by immunoSEQ multiplex PCR; TCRdb keeps only in-frame clonotypes and omits some of them. V and J calls and clone size follow that table, whereas D and trimming were derived from the DNA. The data show about 94,000 clones, around 82% seen once. The V gene lost 5 bases and the J gene lost 5 bases, with 6 bases spanning the gap. The CDR3 length is 11 residues. The germline CDR1 and CDR2 sequences are SEHNR and FQNEAQ (reference sequence). The clonotype was recovered from a man in his fifties or sixties with acute or convalescent COVID-19. The V gene is TRBV7-9, the J gene TRBJ1-2; D not certain. Sample: peripheral blood. The CDR3 reads CASSTVYGYTF. CDR3 coding DNA: TGTGCCAGCAGCACGGTGTATGGCTACACCTTC.